Each of the 28 T cell receptor beta chains below was sequenced from the same sample in a study of blood T cell repertoires in COVID-19. Assay: immunoSEQ multiplex PCR; the TCRdb copy retains only in-frame clones and omits some. The sample holds about 190,000 clones, around 84% seen once. Sequenced: peripheral blood. These receptors came from a human donor in a cohort sampled during active COVID-19.

The chain combines TRBV7-9 with TRBJ1-2, with unresolved D. Trimming pared 3 bases from V and 6 bases from J, leaving 11 bases between. CDR1 and CDR2 (germline): SEHNR, FQNEAQ (reference sequence). The CDR3 runs 13 residues. The CDR3 loop is CASSFFPGNGYTF. The CDR3 nucleotides read TGTGCCAGCAGCTTTTTTCCGGGGAATGGCTACACCTTC.

The chain has TRBV19 and TRBJ2-5; TRBD2 matches at 9 bases. This CDR3 is 18 amino acids long. Germline V CDR1 and CDR2: LNHDA, SQIVND (reference sequence). Trimming cost V 1 base and J 2 bases; bases outside gene matches: 11. DNA for the CDR3: TGTGCCAGTAGTATAGGCGCCTCCGCGGGGGGGCGGCAAGAGACCCAGTACTTC. Translation: CASSIGASAGGRQETQYF.

The chain uses TRBV5-1 and TRBJ1-4; a weak D match, TRBD1 (6 bases). Germline CDR1 SGHRS, CDR2 YFSETQ. CDR3 size: 13 residues. The ends were cut back, 3 bases at V and 5 bases at J, with 8 bases in the middle. CDR3 region: CASSSGANEKLFF. As DNA, the CDR3 is TGCGCCAGCAGCTCAGGGGCGAATGAAAAACTGTTTTTT.

The chain has TRBV7-6 and TRBJ1-5; D is possibly TRBD1 (5 bases). The CDR3 covers 15 residues. Germline V lookup: CDR1 SGHVS, CDR2 FNYEAQ. With 1 base removed from V and 9 bases from J, the gap between germline ends came to 16 bases. The CDR3 region is CASSLGGRLGMPQHF. CDR3 coding DNA: TGTGCCAGCAGCTTAGGGGGGAGGCTTGGCATGCCCCAGCATTTT.

The genes are TRBV9 and TRBJ2-5, with 9 bases fitting TRBD1. V shed 2 bases and J 5 bases; nucleotides not matched to a gene: 4. The CDR3 is made up of 14 amino acids. Germline assignment: CDR1 SGDLS and CDR2 YYNGEE. The CDR3 nucleotides read TGTGCCAGCAGCGTCCGGACAGGGGCGGAGACCCAGTACTTC. This sequence encodes CASSVRTGAETQYF.

V and J are TRBV9 and TRBJ2-3; 8 positions match TRBD2. Germline CDR1 SGDLS, CDR2 YYNGEE. J lost 1 base, V lost 0 bases, and 4 bases had no gene match. The CDR3 runs 16 residues. In DNA form, the CDR3 reads TGTGCCAGCAGCGTAGGTGGTAGCGGGGGCACAGATACGCAGTATTTT. Protein: CASSVGGSGGTDTQYF. Combining the CDR3 with reference TRBV9 and TRBJ2-3 gives the whole variable domain DSGVTQTPKHLITATGQRVTLRCSPRSGDLSVYWYQQSLDQGLQFLIQYYNGEERAKGNILERFSAQQFPDLHSELNLSSLELGDSALYFCASSVGGSGGTDTQYFGPGTRLTVL.

J is TRBJ1-4 and V is TRBV5-4; TRBD1 matches at 8 bases. The junction had 1 base not matched to a gene; V was cut back by 3 bases and J by 3 bases. Germline CDR1 and CDR2: SGHNT and YYREEE (reference sequence). The CDR3 runs to 14 residues. The CDR3 DNA sequence: TGTGCCAGCAGCTCACAGGGGGCTAATGAAAAACTGTTTTTT. This gives the protein CASSSQGANEKLFF.

The rearrangement links TRBV11-2 to TRBJ2-7; 11 bases fit TRBD2. Germline V gene sequence: CDR1 SGHAT, CDR2 FQNNGV. The V segment lost 5 bases and the J segment 4 bases; nucleotides outside the gene matches: 1. The CDR3 covers 13 residues. The CDR3 DNA reads as TGTGCCAGCAGCCCTAGCGGGGGGTACGAGCAGTACTTC. Amino acids: CASSPSGGYEQYF.

Concerning this clone itself: The same CDR3 arises from other DNA sequences in this sample as well. V usage is TRBV7-9 and J usage is TRBJ1-1, with D uncertain. CDR3 length: 13 residues. Trimming stripped 2 bases from V and 2 bases from J, with 6 bases between. Germline CDR1 SEHNR, CDR2 FQNEAQ (reference sequence). CDR3 loop: CASSLPVNTEAFF. CDR3 nucleotide sequence: TGTGCCAGCAGCTTACCGGTTAACACTGAAGCTTTCTTT.

This clone was detected a few times. J is TRBJ2-2 and V is TRBV7-8, with D perhaps TRBD2 (6 bases). Looked up from germline, CDR1 is SGHVS and CDR2 is FQNEAQ. Deletions cut 1 base from V and 3 bases from J, with 12 bases between. CDR3 length: 16 amino acids. In DNA, the CDR3 is TGTGCCAGCAGCTTAGTGGTCAGGGAGGACACCGGGGAGCTGTTTTTT. Amino acid sequence: CASSLVVREDTGELFF. The full variable domain, in which reference TRBV7-8 and TRBJ2-2 provide the parts outside the CDR3, is GAGVSQSPRYKVAKRGQDVALRCDPISGHVSLFWYQQALGQGPEFLTYFQNEAQLDKSGLPSDRFFAERPEGSVSTLKIQRTQQEDSAVYLCASSLVVREDTGELFFGEGSRLTVL.

The gene calls are TRBV5-1 and TRBJ2-2, with TRBD2 as a possible D gene (5 bases). The CDR3 totals 16 residues. The V end was cut by 1 base, the J end by 5 bases, with 15 bases between. Germline V gene sequence: CDR1 SGHRS, CDR2 YFSETQ. As DNA, the CDR3 is TGCGCCAGCAGCTTGTTACGGGATGTCGGAACCGGGGAGCTGTTTTTT. Translated, it gives CASSLLRDVGTGELFF.

This rearrangement joins TRBV9 to TRBJ2-1; 7 bases align to TRBD1. The length of the CDR3 is 14 residues. CDR1 is SGDLS, CDR2 YYNGEE, per germline. J was trimmed by 4 bases and V by 3 bases; bases with no gene match: 4. CDR3 DNA: TGTGCCAGCAGCGCGGGACAGACTTACAATGAGCAGTTCTTC. Protein sequence: CASSAGQTYNEQFF.

This CDR3 is CATADRASYEQYV. CDR3 DNA: TGTGCCACCGCGGACAGGGCCTCCTACGAGCAGTACGTC. The rearrangement uses TRBV10-3 and TRBJ2-7; 8 bases are a match to TRBD1. Losses at the gene ends were 10 bases for V and 0 bases for J; bases not matched to a gene: 5. The CDR3 runs 13 residues. Germline lookup yields CDR1 ENHRY and CDR2 SYGVKD.

This chain connects TRBV15 to TRBJ1-5; possibly TRBD1 for D (6 bases). This CDR3 is built from 16 residues. V dropped 0 bases and J dropped 4 bases, with 13 bases sitting between them. The germline CDR1 and CDR2 sequences are LNHNV and YYDKDF (reference sequence). This CDR3 reads CATSRDIGQFNQPQHF. The CDR3 coding sequence is TGTGCCACCAGCAGAGATATAGGACAGTTTAATCAGCCCCAGCATTTT.

The chain links TRBV7-7 to TRBJ2-5; TRBD2 aligns across 9 bases. Germline V gene data show CDR1 as SSHAT and CDR2 as FNYEAQ (reference sequence). CDR3 length equals 17 residues. With 5 bases clipped from V and 5 bases from J, the junction kept 15 bases outside the gene matches. The CDR3 DNA follows: TGTGCCAGCAGCCGAGGTCGATGGGCGGGAGGGCCGGAGACCCAGTACTTC. Protein sequence: CASSRGRWAGGPETQYF.

The CDR3 loop is CASSIGVAGGPREQFF. DNA of the CDR3: TGTGCCAGTAGTATAGGGGTAGCGGGAGGGCCTCGTGAGCAGTTCTTC. J is TRBJ2-1 and V is TRBV19, with 11 bases identical to TRBD2. The germline gives CDR1 LNHDA, CDR2 SQIVND (reference sequence). V lost 1 base to trimming and J lost 9 bases; unmatched junction nucleotides: 8. The CDR3 spans 16 residues.

This chain uses TRBV2 with TRBJ1-2; 7 nucleotides agree with TRBD1. Germline V lookup: CDR1 SNHLY, CDR2 FYNNEI. The CDR3 has 13 amino acids. The V gene end was trimmed by 8 bases and the J gene end by 1 base; junction bases not matched to a gene: 4. The CDR3 sequence is CASGQAYNYGYTF. CDR3 bases: TGTGCCAGCGGACAGGCCTATAACTATGGCTACACCTTC.

The chain recombines TRBV21-1 with TRBJ2-5; TRBD1 is taken as the D call from the table, unchecked against the DNA. TRBV21-1 corresponds to a pseudogene. CDR3 size: 14 residues. The CDR3 here is CASSIRLVQETQYF. Here the CDR3 DNA reads TGTGCCAGCAGCATCAGGCTGGTCCAAGAGACCCAGTACTTC.

The genes are TRBV30 and TRBJ2-1; TRBD1 might be the D (5 bases). Trimming stripped 0 bases from V and 3 bases from J, with 6 bases between. CDR1 is GTSNPN, CDR2 SVGIG, per germline (reference sequence). This CDR3 contains 13 residues. The CDR3 loop is CAWSVQVYNEQFF. In DNA form, the CDR3 reads TGTGCCTGGAGTGTACAGGTCTACAATGAGCAGTTCTTC.

The chain uses TRBV19 and TRBJ2-5; D perhaps matches TRBD2 (6 bases). This CDR3 contains 16 residues. V gave up 4 bases and J gave up 5 bases, with 20 bases separating them. The V gene's germline CDR1 is LNHDA and CDR2 SQIVND (reference sequence). For the CDR3, the DNA is TGTGCCAGTAGTACAGGCGGGACCCTCAAAGGGGAGACCCAGTACTTC. Its protein is CASSTGGTLKGETQYF.

The chain combines TRBV15 with TRBJ1-5, with D unresolved. V was cut by 0 bases and J by 0 bases, with 6 bases left in between. The CDR3 covers 15 residues. Germline CDR1 reads LNHNV; CDR2 reads YYDKDF (reference sequence). The chain's CDR3 is CATSREEFSNQPQHF. Written as DNA, the CDR3 is TGTGCCACCAGCAGAGAGGAGTTTAGCAATCAGCCCCAGCATTTT.

This clone occurred once. In DNA form, the CDR3 reads TGTGCCACCCTTGGTGACAGCCCGGCGGGAGATTCACCCCTCCACTTT. Its translation is CATLGDSPAGDSPLHF. J is TRBJ1-6 and V is TRBV2, with D possibly TRBD1 on 5 matching bases. The CDR3 is made up of 16 amino acids. V lost 10 bases and J 8 bases, leaving 24 bases between the germline ends. The V gene's germline CDR1 is SNHLY and CDR2 FYNNEI.

The chain recombines TRBV30 with TRBJ2-7; 8 bases fit TRBD1. CDR3 length equals 13 residues. The germline CDR1 and CDR2 sequences are GTSNPN and SVGIG (reference sequence). The trim removed 3 bases at V and 2 bases at J, leaving 3 bases unmatched. CDR3 sequence reads: CAWSRGPPYEQYV. The CDR3 DNA reads as TGTGCCTGGAGCAGGGGGCCTCCCTACGAGCAGTACGTC.

This clone was counted a single time. This chain joins TRBV7-9 and TRBJ2-5; 7 bases are a match to TRBD1. The V segment lost 5 bases and the J segment 5 bases; nucleotides outside the gene matches: 8. This CDR3 comprises 14 residues. CDR1 is SEHNR and CDR2 is FQNEAQ in the germline V gene (reference sequence). As DNA, the CDR3 is TGTGCCAGCAGCCACAGACAGGGTTTGGAGACCCAGTACTTC. Translated: CASSHRQGLETQYF.

The chain uses TRBV3-1 (or the pseudogene TRBV3-2) and TRBJ2-7; perhaps TRBD1 as D (6 bases). CDR1 is LGHDT and CDR2 is YNNKEL in the germline V gene (reference sequence). This CDR3 has 13 residues. Trimming shortened V by 3 bases and J by 5 bases, and 11 bases separated the two germline ends. CDR3 coding DNA: TGTGCCAGCAGCCAGAGAGGGGGAAACGAGCAGTACTTC. It translates to CASSQRGGNEQYF.

The chain links TRBV28 to TRBJ2-5; perhaps TRBD1 as D (5 bases). Germline V gene lookup returns CDR1 MDHEN and CDR2 SYDVKM. Trimming took off 4 bases at V and 3 bases at J, with 12 bases between the two ends. The CDR3 loop spans 14 amino acids. CDR3 loop: CASSSSDREETQYF. CDR3 bases: TGTGCCAGCAGTTCCTCTGACAGAGAAGAGACCCAGTACTTC.

This clone appeared a few times. The chain combines TRBV7-2 with TRBJ2-7; 13 bases fit TRBD2. Germline V gene lookup returns CDR1 SGHTA and CDR2 FQGNSA. This CDR3 spans 14 amino acids. The V segment lost 1 base and the J segment 6 bases; nucleotides outside the gene matches: 0. CDR3 DNA sequence: TGTGCCAGCAGCTTAGGACTAGCGGGAGGCGAGCAGTACTTC. Translating gives CASSLGLAGGEQYF.

The V gene is TRBV5-1, the J gene TRBJ1-6, with 9 bases lining up with TRBD1. CDR1 is SGHRS and CDR2 is YFSETQ in the germline V gene. The J segment lost 9 bases and the V segment lost 4 bases, leaving 8 bases of the junction unmatched. The CDR3 is made up of 15 amino acids. The CDR3 coding sequence is TGCGCCAGCAGCACGGAAACAGGGGGCATTTCACCCCTCCACTTT. This gives the protein CASSTETGGISPLHF.